These 9 T cell receptor beta chains were all obtained from the same sample, sequenced in a study of blood T cell repertoires in COVID-19. Here immunoSEQ multiplex PCR was the method, and the copy in TCRdb shows in-frame clones only, minus some. The data show more than 60,000 clones, approximately 85% seen once. Sequenced material: peripheral blood. These receptors came from a human donor in a cohort sampled during active COVID-19.

J is TRBJ2-5 and V is TRBV28, with D tentatively TRBD2 (7 bases). V was pared by 7 bases and J by 2 bases, with 17 bases between. The CDR3 extends over 15 amino acids. Per germline, CDR1 MDHEN and CDR2 SYDVKM. This chain's CDR3 is CASNVGGPPQETQYF. The CDR3 DNA sequence: TGTGCCAGCAATGTCGGGGGGCCCCCACAAGAGACCCAGTACTTC.

This clone was observed a few times. The chain joins TRBV6-5 to TRBJ1-2; D not certain. The CDR3 contains 15 residues. V was clipped by 8 bases and J by 8 bases, with 24 bases between them. Germline CDR1 reads MNHEY; CDR2 reads SVGAGI. In DNA, the CDR3 is TGTGCCAGCCTGTCGTACACCTTCCCAGGTAACGGCTACACCTTC. Translation: CASLSYTFPGNGYTF.

The chain carries TRBV19 and TRBJ2-3, with TRBD2 matching 8 bases. The CDR3 is 13 residues long. CDR1 and CDR2 (germline): LNHDA, SQIVND (reference sequence). With V trimmed by 4 bases and J by 11 bases, 8 bases remained unmatched. The CDR3 reads CASSSSGAGVQYF. The CDR3, as DNA: TGTGCCAGTAGTAGCTCAGGAGCGGGGGTGCAGTATTTT.

This clone was seen only a few times. The CDR3 DNA reads as TGTGCCAGCAGCCGCGAAGGGGGCTGGGGCTACACCTTC. Its translation: CASSREGGWGYTF. J is TRBJ1-2 and V is TRBV5-6, with TRBD1 matching 7 bases. Germline assignment: CDR1 SGHDT and CDR2 YYEEEE. The junction had 8 bases not matched to a gene; V was cut back by 4 bases and J by 8 bases. The CDR3 extends over 13 amino acids. The whole variable domain, remainder taken from reference TRBV5-6 and TRBJ1-2, is DAGVTQSPTHLIKTRGQQVTLRCSPKSGHDTVSWYQQALGQGPQFIFQYYEEEERQRGNFPDRFSGHQFPNYSSELNVNALLLGDSALYLCASSREGGWGYTFGSGTRLTVV.

The V call is TRBV6-4, the J call TRBJ1-2, with a weak D call TRBD1 (6 bases). V was cut by 4 bases and J by 8 bases, with 14 bases left in between. This CDR3 is built from 13 residues. Germline lookup yields CDR1 MRHNA and CDR2 SNTAGT. DNA of the CDR3: TGTGCCAGCAGTGCGGACAGCCGAGGGGGCTACACCTTC. It is translated as CASSADSRGGYTF.

This clone has a single count. This chain uses TRBV20-1 with TRBJ1-2, with 9 bases fitting TRBD1. With V trimmed by 7 bases and J by 5 bases, 2 bases remained unmatched. Germline CDR1 is DFQATT and CDR2 is SNEGSKA (reference sequence). This CDR3 is 11 amino acids long. CDR3: CSGGTGYGYTF. CDR3 in DNA: TGCAGTGGTGGGACAGGGTATGGCTACACCTTC.

V is TRBV11-2 and J is TRBJ2-5; the match to TRBD1 covers 8 bases. Per the germline V gene, CDR1 is SGHAT and CDR2 is FQNNGV. V lost 5 bases to trimming and J lost 2 bases; unmatched junction nucleotides: 7. The CDR3 length is 15 residues. CDR3 nucleotides: TGTGCCAGCAGCCCCCGGACAGGGAGTCAAGAGACCCAGTACTTC. Translating it yields CASSPRTGSQETQYF. Drawing the rest from reference TRBV11-2 and TRBJ2-5, the complete variable domain is EAGVAQSPRYKIIEKRQSVAFWCNPISGHATLYWYQQILGQGPKLLIQFQNNGVVDDSQLPKDRFSAERLKGVDSTLKIQPAKLEDSAVYLCASSPRTGSQETQYFGPGTRLLVL.

The chain combines TRBV27 with TRBJ2-2; 7 nucleotides line up with TRBD1. CDR1 is MNHEY and CDR2 is SMNVEV in the germline V gene (reference sequence). This CDR3 has 15 amino acids. J lost 4 bases, V lost 4 bases, and 6 bases had no gene match. This CDR3 reads CASSSLTGSTGELFF. In DNA form, the CDR3 reads TGTGCCAGCAGTTCCCTGACAGGGTCCACCGGGGAGCTGTTTTTT.

This chain uses TRBV12-3 or TRBV12-4 with TRBJ2-7; TRBD2 might be the D (6 bases). The CDR3 length is 12 residues. V was pared by 3 bases and J by 4 bases, with 7 bases between. Here the CDR3 DNA reads TGTGCCAGCAGTTTCGGGGGTTACGAGCAGTACTTC. This translates into CASSFGGYEQYF.